Listed below are T cell receptor beta chains from one sample, sequenced in a study of blood T cell repertoires in COVID-19. Generated by immunoSEQ multiplex PCR, the TCRdb table keeps only in-frame clones and is missing some. Of 85,000 to 130,000 clones listed, around 80% are singletons. The specimen sequenced was peripheral blood. These receptors were obtained from a man older than 75 with COVID-19, enrolled during active disease. Both conserved end residues are part of each CDR3. A D gene is named only where the DNA matches it firmly. Part of the rows lack a size; the others show once, few, many or a class for expanded clones.

size: .
D: TRBD1
V: TRBV7-2
J: TRBJ1-1
CDR3: CASSRGQGWTEAFF
DNA: TGTGCCAGCAGCAGGGGACAGGGGTGGACTGAAGCTTTCTTT

size: .
D: TRBD2
V: TRBV28
J: TRBJ2-7
CDR3: CASSFRLAGGPQYF
DNA: TGTGCCAGCAGTTTTCGGCTAGCGGGAGGGCCACAGTACTTC

size: .
D: .
V: TRBV7-9
J: TRBJ2-1
CDR3: CASTPTMAVRYNEQFF
DNA: TGTGCCAGCACCCCGACGATGGCGGTACGCTACAATGAGCAGTTCTTC

size: .
D: .
V: TRBV7-9
J: TRBJ1-1
CDR3: CASSLQENTEAFF
DNA: TGTGCCAGCAGCTTACAGGAGAACACTGAAGCTTTCTTT

size: .
D: .
V: TRBV5-4
J: TRBJ2-5
CDR3: CASSPATRLEETQYF
DNA: TGTGCCAGCAGCCCCGCTACCAGGCTCGAAGAGACCCAGTACTTC

size: few
D: TRBD2
V: TRBV5-4
J: TRBJ2-1
CDR3: CASSLPSGSYNEQFF
DNA: TGTGCCAGCAGCTTGCCTAGCGGGAGTTACAATGAGCAGTTCTTC

size: .
D: .
V: TRBV13
J: TRBJ1-1
CDR3: CASSPPHVEAFF
DNA: TGTGCCAGCAGCCCCCCTCATGTAGAGGCTTTCTTT

size: .
D: TRBD1
V: TRBV3-1/TRBV3-2
J: TRBJ1-2
CDR3: CASRLLGDRGRGGYGYTF
DNA: TGTGCCAGCAGGCTTTTAGGGGACAGGGGGCGCGGCGGCTATGGCTACACCTTC

size: .
D: .
V: TRBV15
J: TRBJ1-2
CDR3: CATSRSRALNYGYTF
DNA: TGTGCCACCAGCAGAAGCAGGGCCCTTAACTATGGCTACACCTTC

size: .
D: TRBD1
V: TRBV28
J: TRBJ2-7
CDR3: CASTSGTGSYEQYF
DNA: TGTGCCAGCACCTCCGGGACAGGCTCCTACGAGCAGTACTTC

size: .
D: .
V: TRBV12-3/TRBV12-4
J: TRBJ2-7
CDR3: CASSLEHYNEQYF
DNA: TGTGCCAGCAGCCTCGAGCATTATAACGAGCAGTACTTC

size: .
D: .
V: TRBV28
J: TRBJ2-6
CDR3: CASSYHSGANVLTF
DNA: TGTGCCAGCAGTTATCACTCTGGGGCCAACGTCCTGACTTTC

size: .
D: TRBD2
V: TRBV5-1
J: TRBJ2-3
CDR3: CASSLSWTSGLETSTDTQYF
DNA: TGCGCCAGCAGCTTATCGTGGACTAGCGGGTTAGAGACGAGCACAGATACGCAGTATTTT

size: .
D: TRBD1
V: TRBV5-5
J: TRBJ1-1
CDR3: CATVGTGATFRNTEAFF
DNA: TGTGCCACCGTCGGGACAGGGGCCACTTTTCGGAACACTGAAGCTTTCTTT

size: .
D: TRBD2
V: TRBV7-3
J: TRBJ2-3
CDR3: CASSLLAGGPDTQYF
DNA: TGTGCCAGCAGCTTACTAGCGGGAGGGCCGGATACGCAGTATTTT

size: .
D: .
V: TRBV14
J: TRBJ2-1
CDR3: CASSPPTGKQFF
DNA: TGTGCCAGCAGCCCACCGACCGGGAAGCAGTTCTTC

size: .
D: TRBD1
V: TRBV28
J: TRBJ1-1
CDR3: CASSRGGPSTEAFF
DNA: TGTGCCAGCAGCCGAGGGGGCCCAAGCACTGAAGCTTTCTTT

size: .
D: TRBD2
V: TRBV7-6
J: TRBJ2-2
CDR3: CASSLGHLAGGGELFF
DNA: TGTGCCAGCAGCTTAGGGCATCTAGCGGGAGGCGGGGAGCTGTTTTTT

size: few
D: TRBD2
V: TRBV7-6
J: TRBJ2-1
CDR3: CASSPRLANEQFF
DNA: TGTGCCAGCAGCCCCCGACTAGCGAATGAGCAGTTCTTC

size: .
D: TRBD1
V: TRBV6-1
J: TRBJ1-2
CDR3: CASRSGQGTYGYTF
DNA: TGTGCCAGCAGAAGCGGACAGGGGACCTATGGCTACACCTTC